These 14 T cell receptor beta chains share one sample of origin, sequenced in a study of shared clonotypes between healthy human individuals. The naive CD8 fraction comprised CD45RO-negative cells positively selected for CCR7 and excluded terminally differentiated effector memory CD45RA+ cells. Assay: immunoSEQ multiplex PCR; the TCRdb copy retains only in-frame clones and omits some. Of about 680,000 clones listed, roughly 94% were seen once; the top ten hold approximately 24%. What was sequenced was naive CD8+ T cells sorted from blood. The receptors come from a man aged 25 to 45 in good health.

The chain employs TRBV10-3 and TRBJ2-7; 8 bases align to TRBD1. The germline V gene has CDR1 ENHRY and CDR2 SYGVKD. Germline trimming cut 5 bases from V and 2 bases from J; bases unmatched to any gene: 11. The CDR3 is 16 residues long. The CDR3 DNA follows: TGTGCCATCAGTCGGGACAGGCGACAAGTCCCCTACGAGCAGTACTTC. Translation gives CAISRDRRQVPYEQYF.

V gene TRBV30 combines with J gene TRBJ2-3, with 8 bases fitting TRBD1. Trimming took 0 bases from V and 7 from J; bases not matched to a gene: 9. CDR3 size: 15 residues. Per germline, CDR1 GTSNPN and CDR2 SVGIG (reference sequence). CDR3 sequence: CAWSVGPGGRNTQYF. In DNA form, the CDR3 reads TGTGCCTGGAGTGTTGGCCCAGGGGGCCGCAATACGCAGTATTTT.

The rearrangement uses TRBV5-6 and TRBJ1-1; unclear D gene. V dropped 2 bases and J dropped 1 base, with 12 bases sitting between them. The CDR3 is 15 amino acids. The germline CDR1 and CDR2 sequences are SGHDT and YYEEEE. CDR3 residues: CASSFPAIPNTEAFF. The CDR3 DNA is TGTGCCAGCAGCTTCCCCGCAATCCCGAACACTGAAGCTTTCTTT. Based on the CDR3 plus reference TRBV5-6 and TRBJ1-1, the full variable domain is DAGVTQSPTHLIKTRGQQVTLRCSPKSGHDTVSWYQQALGQGPQFIFQYYEEEERQRGNFPDRFSGHQFPNYSSELNVNALLLGDSALYLCASSFPAIPNTEAFFGQGTRLTVV.

The genes are TRBV25-1 and TRBJ2-2, with 7 bases that match TRBD2. The CDR3 has 13 amino acids. Germline V gives CDR1 MGHDK, CDR2 SYGVNS. V lost 3 bases to trimming and J lost 6 bases; unmatched junction nucleotides: 1. CDR3 nucleotide sequence: TGTGCCAGCAGTGAGCGGGAGTCCGGGGAGCTGTTTTTT. Translation gives CASSERESGELFF.

This chain uses TRBV19 with TRBJ2-7; no firm D call. Germline values: CDR1 LNHDA, CDR2 SQIVND (reference sequence). This CDR3 contains 14 residues. Trimming shortened V by 3 bases and J by 0 bases, and 9 bases separated the two germline ends. DNA of the CDR3: TGTGCCAGTAGTATGGGTGCGAACTCCTACGAGCAGTACTTC. This gives the protein CASSMGANSYEQYF.

The chain is built from TRBV29-1 and TRBJ2-1; 15 bases line up with TRBD2. Germline V gene lookup returns CDR1 SQVTM and CDR2 ANQGSEA. The CDR3 contains 17 residues. V was pared by 0 bases and J by 4 bases, with 4 bases of the junction left unmatched. The CDR3 here is CSVEDFGLAGGYNEQFF. In DNA, the CDR3 is TGCAGCGTTGAAGACTTTGGACTAGCGGGAGGGTACAATGAGCAGTTCTTC.

The chain carries TRBV7-9 and TRBJ2-2; no clear D gene. V lost 10 bases, J lost 1 base, and 10 bases lay in between. The CDR3 is made up of 13 amino acids. Germline V gene data show CDR1 as SEHNR and CDR2 as FQNEAQ (reference sequence). The CDR3 loop is CAISKGNTGELFF. Written as DNA, the CDR3 is TGTGCCATCTCAAAGGGGAACACCGGGGAGCTGTTTTTT.

The CDR3 protein is CASSLALGAYYEQYF. CDR3 bases: TGTGCCAGCAGCTTAGCGCTAGGTGCATACTACGAGCAGTACTTC. The chain has TRBV11-2 and TRBJ2-7; D gene unclear. The V gene lost 1 base and the J gene lost 3 bases, with 13 bases spanning the gap. The CDR3 is 15 residues long. The germline V gene encodes CDR1 SGHAT and CDR2 FQNNGV.

The chain recombines TRBV29-1 with TRBJ1-1; D unclear. The CDR3 runs 11 residues. Germline V gene lookup returns CDR1 SQVTM and CDR2 ANQGSEA. Trimming pared 6 bases from V and 10 bases from J, leaving 15 bases between. CDR3 loop: CSVSRESGAFF. The CDR3 DNA reads as TGCAGCGTGTCGAGGGAATCAGGAGCTTTCTTT.

The gene calls are TRBV19 and TRBJ1-5; no definite D call. The CDR3 spans 14 residues. V shed 3 bases and J shed 3 bases, with 9 bases lying between them. The germline V gene has CDR1 LNHDA and CDR2 SQIVND (reference sequence). The CDR3 is CASSIVSVNQPQHF. In DNA, the CDR3 is TGTGCCAGTAGTATTGTGTCGGTCAATCAGCCCCAGCATTTT.

The chain is built from TRBV9 and TRBJ2-3; TRBD1 is a possible D gene (5 bases). Trimming pared 0 bases from V and 2 bases from J, leaving 10 bases between. The CDR3 is 15 amino acids. The germline V gene has CDR1 SGDLS and CDR2 YYNGEE. CDR3 DNA sequence: TGTGCCAGCAGCGTAGCTTCAGGGTTCACAGATACGCAGTATTTT. It codes for CASSVASGFTDTQYF.

The CDR3 is CASSPPTSGGDNEQFF. DNA for the CDR3: TGTGCCAGCAGCCCTCCGACTAGCGGGGGTGACAATGAGCAGTTCTTC. The chain couples TRBV2 to TRBJ2-1, with 12 bases fitting TRBD2. The CDR3 has 16 residues. Trimming at V came to 6 bases and at J to 5 bases, leaving 8 bases not matched to a gene. Germline V gene sequence: CDR1 SNHLY, CDR2 FYNNEI.

The rearrangement links TRBV28 to TRBJ2-7; a weak D match, TRBD2 (5 bases). The length of the CDR3 is 13 residues. The germline gives CDR1 MDHEN, CDR2 SYDVKM. CDR3 DNA sequence: TGTGCGACTAACTATAAGGGTTTGTACGAGCAGTACTTC. As protein: CATNYKGLYEQYF.

The chain carries TRBV21-1 and TRBJ2-7; TRBD2, as called in the table, went unchecked against the DNA. TRBV21-1 is listed as a pseudogene. The CDR3 is 16 residues long. The CDR3 here is CASSTPGRRDPYEQYF. DNA for the CDR3: TGTGCCAGCAGCACACCCGGGCGGCGGGACCCCTACGAGCAGTACTTC.